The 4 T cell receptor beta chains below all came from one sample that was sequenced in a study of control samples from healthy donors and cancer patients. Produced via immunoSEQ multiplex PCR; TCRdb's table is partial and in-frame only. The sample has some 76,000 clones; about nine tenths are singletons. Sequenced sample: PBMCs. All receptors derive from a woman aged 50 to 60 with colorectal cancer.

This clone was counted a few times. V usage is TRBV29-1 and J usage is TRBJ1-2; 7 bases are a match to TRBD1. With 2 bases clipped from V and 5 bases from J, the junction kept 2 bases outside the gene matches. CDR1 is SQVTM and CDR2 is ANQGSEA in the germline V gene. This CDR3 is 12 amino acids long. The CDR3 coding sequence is TGCAGCGTTGAAAGACAGGGTTATGGCTACACCTTC. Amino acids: CSVERQGYGYTF.

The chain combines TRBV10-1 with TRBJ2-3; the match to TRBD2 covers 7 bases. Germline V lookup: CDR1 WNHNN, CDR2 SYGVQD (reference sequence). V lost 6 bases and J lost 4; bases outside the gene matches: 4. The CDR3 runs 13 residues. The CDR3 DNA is TGCGCCAGCAGCCAGCGGGGACCAGATACGCAGTATTTT. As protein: CASSQRGPDTQYF.

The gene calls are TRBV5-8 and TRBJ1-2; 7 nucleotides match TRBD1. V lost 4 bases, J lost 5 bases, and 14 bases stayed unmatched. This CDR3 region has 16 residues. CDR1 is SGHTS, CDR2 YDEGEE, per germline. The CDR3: CASSHRRDRVRYGYTF. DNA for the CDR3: TGTGCCAGCAGCCATAGGCGAGACAGGGTGCGGTATGGCTACACCTTC.

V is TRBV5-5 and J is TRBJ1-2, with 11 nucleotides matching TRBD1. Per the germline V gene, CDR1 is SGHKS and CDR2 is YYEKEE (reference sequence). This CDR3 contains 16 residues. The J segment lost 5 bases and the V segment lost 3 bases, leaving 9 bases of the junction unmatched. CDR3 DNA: TGTGCCAGCAGCTCGGGACAGGGGGTTTTGGGGTATGGCTACACCTTC. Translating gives CASSSGQGVLGYGYTF.